This TCR beta chain was retrieved from a study of glioma-infiltrating T cells after dendritic cell vaccination. Study conclusions and caveats: Higher TCR clonality did not directly relate to longer survival.

Amplification used 60 V beta primers and 13 J beta primers. The assay was immunoSEQ multiplex PCR, and TCRdb's table has in-frame clones only and misses some. Here the sample spans roughly 100,000 clones, 90% being singletons. This clone has only one observation. Its target is unknown. The V and J ends lost 3 bases and 3 bases, in that order; junction bases with no gene match: 4. The CDR3 totals 15 residues. Germline V CDR1 and CDR2: MNHEY, SMNVEV (reference sequence). Time point described: after dendritic cell vaccination, including at tumor progression/relapse. This TCR was recovered from a human donor with glioblastoma. The sequenced sample was blood, obtained after dendritic cell vaccination. The gene calls are TRBV27 and TRBJ2-7, with TRBD2 identical over 11 bases. The CDR3 DNA reads as TGTGCCAGCAGTTTGACTAGCGGGGAGCACTACGAGCAGTACTTC. Protein: CASSLTSGEHYEQYF.